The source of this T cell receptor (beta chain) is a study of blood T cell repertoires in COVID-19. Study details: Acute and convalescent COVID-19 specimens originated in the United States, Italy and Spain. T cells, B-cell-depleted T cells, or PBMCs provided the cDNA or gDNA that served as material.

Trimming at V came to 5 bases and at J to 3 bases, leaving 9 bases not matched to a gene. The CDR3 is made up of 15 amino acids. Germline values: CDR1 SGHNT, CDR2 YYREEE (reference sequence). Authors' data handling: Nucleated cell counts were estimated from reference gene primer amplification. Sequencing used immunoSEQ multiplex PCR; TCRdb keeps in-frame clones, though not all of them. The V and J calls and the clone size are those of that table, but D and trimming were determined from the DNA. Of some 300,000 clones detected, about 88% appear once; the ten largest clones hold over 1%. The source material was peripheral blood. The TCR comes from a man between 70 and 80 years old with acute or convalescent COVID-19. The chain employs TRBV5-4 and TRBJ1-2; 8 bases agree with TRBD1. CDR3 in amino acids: CASRLGQGLHYGYTF. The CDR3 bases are TGTGCCAGCAGACTCGGACAGGGATTGCACTATGGCTACACCTTC.